The 7 T cell receptor beta chains presented below share a single source sample, sequenced in a study of post-analysis software for immune sequencing data. Study results and caveats: Roughly 5 TRBV segments, TRBV5-6, TRBV5-1 and TRBV20-1 among them, were found more frequent in patients than controls.

Their antigen targets remain unknown. Unique molecular identifiers had been added to the TCR beta cDNA libraries. MiXCR, applied by TCRdb to the PCR reads, yields one record per CDR3 protein. The table includes about half a million distinct CDR3 sequences, 34% detected once. The specimen was blood. The receptors derive from a girl aged 2 to 17 with multiple sclerosis.

V and J are TRBV7-2 and TRBJ2-5, with unresolved D. The closer fit of TRBJ2-7 to the DNA end suggests the J call may be wrong. This CDR3 contains 13 residues. Germline assignment: CDR1 SGHTA and CDR2 FQGNSA. CDR3 sequence: CASSLQAPDEQYF. The CDR3 DNA is TGTGCCAGCAGCTTACAGGCGCCAGACGAGCAGTACTTC.

This clonotype has just a few counts. The rearrangement uses TRBV6-6 and TRBJ1-2; D is unresolved. This CDR3 contains 16 residues. In germline, CDR1 is MNHNY, CDR2 SVGAGI (reference sequence). Trimming took 4 bases from V and 4 from J, leaving 19 bases between them. CDR3 DNA: TGTGCCAGCAGTTTCGTTCGGGCTCCTGGAGGCTATGGCTACACCTTC. Translating it yields CASSFVRAPGGYGYTF.

The chain is built from TRBV19 and TRBJ2-1; D remains ambiguous. Per the germline V gene, CDR1 is LNHDA and CDR2 is SQIVND (reference sequence). The germline V and J ends were trimmed by 0 bases and 5 bases, with 8 bases remaining between them. The CDR3 extends over 14 amino acids. The CDR3 loop reads CASSIDPGDNEQFF. CDR3 nucleotides: TGTGCCAGTAGTATAGATCCAGGCGACAATGAGCAGTTCTTC.

The V and J genes are TRBV12-3 or TRBV12-4 and TRBJ1-3, with D possibly matching TRBD1 (5 bases). The length of the CDR3 is 12 residues. With 4 bases removed from V and 11 bases from J, the gap between germline ends came to 12 bases. The CDR3 DNA is TGTGCCAGCAGTTCCCAGGGCGCGGCCATATATTTT. It yields the protein CASSSQGAAIYF.

This rearrangement joins TRBV13 to TRBJ1-1; D may be TRBD1 (5 bases). This CDR3 is built from 15 residues. Trimming took off 5 bases at V and 5 bases at J, with 18 bases between the two ends. Germline V gives CDR1 PRHDT, CDR2 FYEKMQ (reference sequence). The CDR3 bases are TGTGCCAGCAGCGACTGGGGACCCTTAGGGACTGAAGCTTTCTTT. This encodes CASSDWGPLGTEAFF.

The J gene is TRBJ1-1, the V gene TRBV6-5, with unresolved D. The V gene's germline CDR1 is MNHEY and CDR2 SVGAGI. The V end was cut by 2 bases, the J end by 1 base, with 8 bases between. The CDR3 sequence is 14 residues long. The chain's CDR3 is CASSYARGNTEAFF. CDR3 DNA: TGTGCCAGCAGTTACGCACGGGGGAACACTGAAGCTTTCTTT.

This chain connects TRBV18 to TRBJ2-1; 8 bases agree with TRBD2. The CDR3 is made up of 16 amino acids. CDR1 is KGHSH and CDR2 is LQKENI in the germline V gene. The trim removed 3 bases at V and 4 bases at J, leaving 8 bases unmatched. The CDR3 protein is CASSPLGGALYNEQFF. The CDR3 DNA reads TGTGCCAGCTCACCGCTCGGGGGGGCCCTATACAATGAGCAGTTCTTC.